What follows are 22 T cell receptor beta chains derived from one specimen sequenced in a study of T-cell memory formation after mild COVID-19 (dated by TCRdb to about 2021). The method was 5' RACE. The run used an Illumina NovaSeq 6000. Starting from the raw public reads, TCRdb applied fastp trimming at Q25, assembled clones with MiXCR and retained in-frame beta chains. Every entry covers one CDR3 protein and lists the most common genes and DNA from its rows. The sample has 40,000 to 55,000 distinct CDR3 sequences on record, 9% to 15% of them singletons. The top ten clones comprise about 24% of the sample. Sequencing was performed on PBMCs or a T cell subset sorted from them (not recorded which). The source is a man aged 18 to 35 who had mild COVID-19 (a few samples of this study predate the infection). The sample titles of this study are shuffled in the database, so cell type and time point are left out; the donor was told from shared clones.

The chain has TRBV4-3 and TRBJ1-5; D is unclear. The CDR3 runs to 15 residues. The germline V gene has CDR1 LGHNA and CDR2 YSLEER. The ends were cut back, 1 base at V and 3 bases at J, with 10 bases in the middle. This chain's CDR3 is CASSQGTGHNQPQHF. The CDR3 nucleotides read TGCGCCAGCAGCCAAGGGACGGGTCACAATCAGCCCCAGCATTTT.

The rearrangement joins TRBV7-3 to TRBJ2-1; D unclear. This CDR3 has 12 residues. V was shortened by 2 bases and J by 9 bases, with 8 bases between the two germline ends. In germline, CDR1 is SGHTA, CDR2 FQGTGA. The CDR3 is CASSLQSREQFF. The CDR3 DNA reads as TGTGCCAGCAGCTTACAATCGCGTGAGCAGTTCTTC.

The chain combines TRBV5-1 with TRBJ1-3; a possible D gene is TRBD1 (5 bases). Trimming removed 8 bases at V and 0 bases at J, with 12 bases between. The V gene's germline CDR1 is SGHRS and CDR2 YFSETQ. CDR3 length: 14 residues. The CDR3 protein is CARFDSISGNTIYF. CDR3 coding DNA: TGCGCCAGGTTCGACAGTATCTCTGGAAACACCATATATTTT.

The CDR3 loop reads CASSLRLAGGSTGELFF. Here the CDR3 DNA reads TGTGCCAGCAGCCTCCGACTAGCGGGGGGTTCCACCGGGGAGCTGTTTTTT. The chain joins TRBV11-2 to TRBJ2-2; 13 bases match TRBD2. This CDR3 has 17 residues. Per the germline V gene, CDR1 is SGHAT and CDR2 is FQNNGV. The J segment lost 4 bases and the V segment lost 5 bases, leaving 7 bases of the junction unmatched.

V gene TRBV12-3 or TRBV12-4 combines with J gene TRBJ2-5; D is uncertain. This CDR3 comprises 13 residues. V was pared by 3 bases and J by 5 bases, with 10 bases between. For the CDR3, the DNA is TGTGCCAGCAGTTTCAGTTCCGCGGAGACCCAGTACTTC. Amino acids: CASSFSSAETQYF.

This clonotype was seen many times. V is TRBV7-2 and J is TRBJ1-5, with D unclear. In germline, CDR1 is SGHTA, CDR2 FQGNSA. CDR3 length equals 14 residues. Trimming left V 4 bases short and J 9 bases short, with 16 bases between. CDR3 bases: TGTGCCAGCAGCTCCCCAAACAGCTTACTGCCCCAGCATTTT. It encodes CASSSPNSLLPQHF.

This clonotype was found a few times. V gene TRBV25-1 combines with J gene TRBJ1-5, with TRBD1 matching 7 bases. CDR3 length equals 15 residues. Germline V gene data show CDR1 as MGHDK and CDR2 as SYGVNS. V was clipped by 3 bases and J by 3 bases; unmatched bases: 5. Here the CDR3 DNA reads TGTGCCAGCAGTGAGCAACAGGGGAACAATCAGCCCCAGCATTTT. Its protein is CASSEQQGNNQPQHF.

This clonotype was counted a few times. The chain couples TRBV9 to TRBJ2-5; TRBD1 aligns across 10 bases. CDR1 SGDLS and CDR2 YYNGEE come from the germline V gene. Losses at the gene ends were 4 bases for V and 4 bases for J; bases not matched to a gene: 10. The CDR3 has 16 amino acids. The CDR3 bases are TGTGCCAGCAGCTCTAACCGCGGGACAGGGGTAGAGACCCAGTACTTC. This codes for CASSSNRGTGVETQYF.

The chain combines TRBV2 with TRBJ2-3; 9 nucleotides line up with TRBD2. With V trimmed by 5 bases and J by 5 bases, 11 bases remained unmatched. CDR3 length: 16 residues. The germline gives CDR1 SNHLY, CDR2 FYNNEI. The CDR3 protein is CASSTPGRGGRDTQYF. CDR3 DNA sequence: TGTGCCAGCAGTACCCCGGGGCGGGGGGGAAGAGATACGCAGTATTTT.

This clonotype has a handful of counts. The V and J genes are TRBV6-5 and TRBJ1-1; 7 positions agree with TRBD1. The V gene end was trimmed by 6 bases and the J gene end by 1 base; junction bases not matched to a gene: 5. The CDR3 covers 14 residues. Germline V gives CDR1 MNHEY, CDR2 SVGAGI. The CDR3 nucleotides read TGTGCCAGCAGCCTCGGACAGGAGAACACTGAAGCTTTCTTT. Its protein is CASSLGQENTEAFF.

The rearrangement links TRBV7-9 to TRBJ1-1; 8 nucleotides line up with TRBD1. The V gene end was trimmed by 5 bases and the J gene end by 4 bases; junction bases not matched to a gene: 3. Germline V gene lookup returns CDR1 SEHNR and CDR2 FQNEAQ (reference sequence). The CDR3 totals 13 residues. CDR3 coding DNA: TGTGCCAGCAGCGGACAGGGAGGCACTGAAGCTTTCTTT. It is translated as CASSGQGGTEAFF.

This clonotype was detected a few times. The V and J genes are TRBV5-1 and TRBJ2-1; 7 nucleotides match TRBD1. After removal of 2 bases from V and 5 bases from J, the junction contained 7 bases not matched to a gene. Germline V CDR1 and CDR2: SGHRS, YFSETQ. The CDR3 runs 15 residues. CDR3 DNA: TGCGCCAGCAGCTTCCGACAGGGTATACACAATGAGCAGTTCTTC. Amino acid sequence: CASSFRQGIHNEQFF.

This clonotype was found a few times. The rearrangement links TRBV20-1 to TRBJ2-5; TRBD2 is a possible D gene (6 bases). The CDR3 sequence is 15 residues long. Looked up from germline, CDR1 is DFQATT and CDR2 is SNEGSKA (reference sequence). The V end lost 4 bases, the J end lost 5 bases, and 20 bases lay between the germline ends. CDR3 sequence (DNA): TGCAGTGCTACACCCCGGGACTGGGGCTGGGAGACCCAGTACTTC. Translation gives CSATPRDWGWETQYF.

This clonotype appeared a few times. The rearrangement joins TRBV7-9 to TRBJ2-7; a weak D match, TRBD1 (6 bases). Germline CDR1 reads SEHNR; CDR2 reads FQNEAQ (reference sequence). The CDR3 runs 15 residues. V was cut by 5 bases and J by 5 bases, with 19 bases left in between. This CDR3 reads CASSNGAWGRDEQYV. In DNA, the CDR3 is TGTGCCAGCAGCAATGGAGCATGGGGGCGGGACGAGCAGTACGTC.

This clonotype was picked up many times. The J gene is TRBJ1-2, the V gene TRBV10-3, with TRBD1 matching over 7 bases. This CDR3 is built from 14 residues. CDR1 and CDR2 (germline): ENHRY, SYGVKD. Unmatched junction bases numbered 12, after V lost 7 bases and J lost 7 bases. DNA for the CDR3: TGTGCCATCACTGCGGACAGGACCTATGGTGGCTACACCTTC. Encoded protein: CAITADRTYGGYTF.

This clonotype was detected only a few times. DNA of the CDR3: TGTGCCAGCAGCTACGCCGCGAGGGTTAGTAATTCACCCCTCCACTTT. Amino acid sequence: CASSYAARVSNSPLHF. This chain uses TRBV7-2 with TRBJ1-6; D gene uncertain. CDR1 is SGHTA and CDR2 is FQGNSA in the germline V gene. CDR3 length: 16 amino acids. Trimming cost V 4 bases and J 6 bases, with 16 bases left between them.

The chain employs TRBV2 and TRBJ2-5, with no clear D. CDR1 SNHLY and CDR2 FYNNEI come from the germline V gene. The CDR3 is made up of 11 amino acids. V lost 8 bases, J lost 7 bases, and 11 bases lay in between. CDR3 loop: CASLEFGTQYF. The CDR3 DNA reads TGTGCCAGCCTAGAATTCGGGACCCAGTACTTC.

This clonotype was seen a handful of times. The chain couples TRBV20-1 to TRBJ1-2, with D uncertain. This CDR3 spans 13 amino acids. Trimming removed 0 bases at V and 1 base at J, with 6 bases between. Germline CDR1 and CDR2: DFQATT and SNEGSKA (reference sequence). This CDR3 is CSARDPVNYGYTF. CDR3 DNA: TGCAGTGCTAGAGATCCAGTTAACTATGGCTACACCTTC.

This clonotype is a singleton in its sample. This chain connects TRBV18 to TRBJ2-3; 13 nucleotides align to TRBD2. This CDR3 contains 18 residues. CDR1 and CDR2 from the germline V gene are KGHSH and LQKENI. V was clipped by 3 bases and J by 0 bases; unmatched bases: 6. The CDR3 nucleotides read TGTGCCAGCTCACCGAGACTAGCGGGGGGACCTAGCACAGATACGCAGTATTTT. Amino acid sequence: CASSPRLAGGPSTDTQYF.

The rearrangement links TRBV18 to TRBJ2-3; TRBD1 aligns across 7 bases. Trimming took 3 bases from V and 0 from J; bases not matched to a gene: 3. Germline-derived CDR1 and CDR2 are KGHSH and LQKENI. CDR3 length: 15 residues. Written as DNA, the CDR3 is TGTGCCAGCTCACCGCTGACAGGGAGCACAGATACGCAGTATTTT. Encoded protein: CASSPLTGSTDTQYF.

The J gene is TRBJ2-5, the V gene TRBV11-2; D might be TRBD1 (5 bases). There are 14 residues in the CDR3. Germline V lookup: CDR1 SGHAT, CDR2 FQNNGV. The ends were cut back, 1 base at V and 1 base at J, with 7 bases in the middle. This CDR3 is CASSLVQGQETQYF. DNA for the CDR3: TGTGCCAGCAGCTTAGTTCAGGGCCAAGAGACCCAGTACTTC.

This clonotype was observed a few times. CDR3 protein: CASNLGSANTGELFF. The CDR3 DNA reads TGTGCCAGCAACCTGGGCAGCGCGAACACCGGGGAGCTGTTTTTT. The chain is built from TRBV6-5 and TRBJ2-2; D gene uncertain. Germline V gene data show CDR1 as MNHEY and CDR2 as SVGAGI. This CDR3 has 15 residues. The V gene lost 7 bases and the J gene lost 0 bases, with 12 bases spanning the gap.